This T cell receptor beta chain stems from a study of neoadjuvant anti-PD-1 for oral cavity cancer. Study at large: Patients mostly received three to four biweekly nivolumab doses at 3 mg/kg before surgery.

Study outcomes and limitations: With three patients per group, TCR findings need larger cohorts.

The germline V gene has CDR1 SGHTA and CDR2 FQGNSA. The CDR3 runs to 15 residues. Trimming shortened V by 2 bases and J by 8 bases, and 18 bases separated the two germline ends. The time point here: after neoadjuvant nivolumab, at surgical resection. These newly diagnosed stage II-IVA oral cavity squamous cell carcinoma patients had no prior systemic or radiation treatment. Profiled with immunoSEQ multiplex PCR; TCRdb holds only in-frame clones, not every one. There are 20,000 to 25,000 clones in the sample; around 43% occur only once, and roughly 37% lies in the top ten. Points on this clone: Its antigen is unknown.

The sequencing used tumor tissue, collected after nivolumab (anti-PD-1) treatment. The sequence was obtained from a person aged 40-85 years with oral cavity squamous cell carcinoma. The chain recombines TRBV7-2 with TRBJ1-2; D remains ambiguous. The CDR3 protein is CASSLIGLGSNGYTF. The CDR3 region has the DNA TGTGCCAGCAGCTTAATCGGGCTTGGCAGCAACGGCTACACCTTC.